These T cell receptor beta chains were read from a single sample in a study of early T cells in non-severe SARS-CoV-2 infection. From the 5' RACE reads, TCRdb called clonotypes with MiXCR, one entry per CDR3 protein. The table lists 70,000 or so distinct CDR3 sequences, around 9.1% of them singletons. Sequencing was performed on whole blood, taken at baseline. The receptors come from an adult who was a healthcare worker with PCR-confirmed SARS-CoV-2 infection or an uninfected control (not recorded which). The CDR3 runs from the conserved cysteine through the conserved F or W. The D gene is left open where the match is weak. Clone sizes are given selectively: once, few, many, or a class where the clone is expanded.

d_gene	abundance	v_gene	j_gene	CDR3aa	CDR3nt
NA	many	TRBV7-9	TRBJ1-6	CASSSMPGAPLHF	TGTGCCAGCAGCTCAATGCCAGGGGCACCCCTCCACTTT
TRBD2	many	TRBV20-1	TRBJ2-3	CSARWASGGTTDTQYF	TGCAGTGCTAGATGGGCCAGCGGGGGCACTACAGATACGCAGTATTTT
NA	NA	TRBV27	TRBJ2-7	CASSLLGGSSYEQYF	TGTGCCAGCAGTTTATTGGGGGGCTCCTCCTACGAGCAGTACTTC
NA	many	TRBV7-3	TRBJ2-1	CASSASSYNEQFF	TGTGCCAGCAGCGCGAGCTCCTACAATGAGCAGTTCTTC
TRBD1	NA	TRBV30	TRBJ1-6	CAWSPQDRDNSPLHF	TGTGCCTGGAGTCCGCAAGACAGGGACAATTCACCCCTCCACTTT
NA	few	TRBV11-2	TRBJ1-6	CASSLGTEPNSPLHF	TGTGCCAGCAGCTTAGGGACAGAACCTAATTCACCCCTCCACTTT
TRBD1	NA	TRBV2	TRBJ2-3	CASSRDRQGSTDTQYF	TGTGCCAGCAGCCGAGATCGACAGGGAAGCACAGATACGCAGTATTTT
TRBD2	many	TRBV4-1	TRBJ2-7	CASSQTSGGLYEQYF	TGCGCCAGCAGCCAGACCAGCGGGGGGTTATACGAGCAGTACTTC
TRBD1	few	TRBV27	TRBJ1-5	CASSFTGVNQPQHF	TGTGCCAGCAGTTTTACAGGGGTCAATCAGCCCCAGCATTTT
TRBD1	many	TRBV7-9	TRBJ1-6	CASSPYRGQGNSPLHF	TGTGCCAGCAGCCCCTACCGTGGACAGGGGAATTCACCCCTCCACTTT
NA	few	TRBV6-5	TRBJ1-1	CASSRGLLQGNTEAFF	TGTGCCAGCAGTCGGGGGCTATTACAGGGGAACACTGAAGCTTTCTTT
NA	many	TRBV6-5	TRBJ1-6	CASSYEQGISSPLHF	TGTGCCAGCAGTTACGAACAGGGCATATCTTCACCCCTCCACTTT
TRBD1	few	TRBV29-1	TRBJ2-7	CSVSPGQGVFEQYF	TGCAGCGTTTCCCCGGGACAGGGGGTCTTCGAGCAGTACTTC
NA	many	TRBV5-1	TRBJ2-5	CASSTQGPQETQYF	TGCGCCAGCAGCACACAGGGTCCCCAAGAGACCCAGTACTTC
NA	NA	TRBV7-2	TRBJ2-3	CASSPPGGTQYF	TGTGCCAGCAGCCCCCCAGGCGGTACGCAGTATTTT
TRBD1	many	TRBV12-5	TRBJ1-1	CASGSLRGRPNRPF	TGTGCTAGTGGTTCCCTCAGGGGGCGGCCCAACCGGCCATTT
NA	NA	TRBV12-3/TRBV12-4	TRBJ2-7	CASSLSGSKVSQYF	TGTGCCAGCAGTTTATCCGGGTCTAAGGTATCGCAGTACTTC
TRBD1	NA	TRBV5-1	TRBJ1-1	CASSSGTGSGNTEAFF	TGCGCCAGCAGCTCTGGGACAGGTTCAGGGAACACTGAAGCTTTCTTT
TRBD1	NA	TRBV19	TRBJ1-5	CASSGTGNQPQHF	TGTGCCAGTAGCGGGACAGGCAATCAGCCCCAGCATTTT
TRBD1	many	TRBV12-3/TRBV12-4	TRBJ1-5	CASSFLGQGGYSNQPQHF	TGTGCCAGCAGTTTCTTAGGACAGGGGGGTTATAGCAATCAGCCCCAGCATTTT
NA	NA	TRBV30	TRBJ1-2	CAWIPMDGYGYTF	TGTGCCTGGATTCCTATGGACGGCTATGGCTACACCTTC
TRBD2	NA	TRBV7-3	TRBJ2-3	CASSPSGGASGTQYF	TGTGCCAGCAGCCCTAGCGGGGGGGCCTCCGGGACGCAGTATTTT
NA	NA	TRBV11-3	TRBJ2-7	CASSLDPEVHEQYF	TGTGCCAGCAGCTTAGATCCGGAGGTTCACGAGCAGTACTTC
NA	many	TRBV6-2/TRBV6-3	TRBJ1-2	CASSVGGNYGYTF	TGTGCCAGCAGTGTAGGTGGAAACTATGGCTACACCTTC
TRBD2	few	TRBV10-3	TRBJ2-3	CAIGGEGSTDTQYF	TGTGCCATCGGGGGGGAAGGTAGCACAGATACGCAGTATTTT
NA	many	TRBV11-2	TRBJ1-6	CASSYLKDSPLHF	TGTGCCAGCAGTTACCTAAAGGATTCACCCCTCCACTTT
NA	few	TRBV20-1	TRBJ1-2	CSARRNSLGGYGYTF	TGCAGTGCTAGAAGGAACAGCCTCGGAGGCTATGGCTACACCTTC
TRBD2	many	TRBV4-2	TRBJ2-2	CASSQDPSGGLTGELFF	TGTGCCAGCAGCCAAGATCCTAGCGGGGGACTCACCGGGGAGCTGTTTTTT
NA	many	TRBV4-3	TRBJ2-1	CASSQDGAVFTYNEQFF	TGCGCCAGCAGCCAAGATGGGGCGGTTTTTACCTACAATGAGCAGTTCTTC
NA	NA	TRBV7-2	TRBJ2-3	CASSLERRYAADTQYF	TGTGCCAGCAGCTTAGAGCGTAGGTACGCGGCAGATACGCAGTATTTT
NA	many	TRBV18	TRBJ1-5	CASSPKRDQPQHF	TGTGCCAGCTCACCAAAAAGGGACCAGCCCCAGCATTTT
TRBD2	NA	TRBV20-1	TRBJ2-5	CSAREGGGGIAETQYF	TGCAGTGCTAGAGAGGGAGGCGGGGGGATTGCTGAGACCCAGTACTTC
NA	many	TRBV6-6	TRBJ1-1	CASRIGQGLTEAFF	TGTGCCAGCAGGATAGGTCAGGGGTTGACTGAAGCTTTCTTT
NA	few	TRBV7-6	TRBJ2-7	CASSFAGDYEQYF	TGTGCCAGCAGCTTTGCAGGGGACTACGAGCAGTACTTC
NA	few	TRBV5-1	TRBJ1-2	CASSLDTLQGSGYTF	TGCGCCAGCAGCTTGGATACCTTACAAGGGAGCGGCTACACCTTC
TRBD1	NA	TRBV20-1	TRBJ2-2	CSAQGQGDTGELFF	TGCAGTGCCCAGGGACAGGGGGACACCGGGGAGCTGTTTTTT
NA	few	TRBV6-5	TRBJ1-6	CASRGGSSNSPLHF	TGTGCCAGCAGAGGAGGCAGCTCCAATTCACCCCTCCACTTT
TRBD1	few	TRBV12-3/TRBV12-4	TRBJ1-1	CASSPRTGGEAFF	TGTGCCAGCAGTCCTAGGACAGGCGGTGAAGCTTTCTTT